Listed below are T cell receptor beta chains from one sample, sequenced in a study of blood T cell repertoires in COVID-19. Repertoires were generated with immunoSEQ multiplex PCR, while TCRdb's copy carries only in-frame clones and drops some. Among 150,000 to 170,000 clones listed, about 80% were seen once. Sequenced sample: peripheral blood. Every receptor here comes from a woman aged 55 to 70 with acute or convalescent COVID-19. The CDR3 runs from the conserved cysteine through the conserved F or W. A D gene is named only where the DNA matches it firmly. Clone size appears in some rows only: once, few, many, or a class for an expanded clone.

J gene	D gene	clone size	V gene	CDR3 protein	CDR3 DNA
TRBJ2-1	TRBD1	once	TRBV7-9	CASSLGQTYNEQFF	TGTGCCAGCAGCCTGGGACAGACTTACAATGAGCAGTTCTTC
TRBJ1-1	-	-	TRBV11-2	CASSLDPPYGSGLNTEAFF	TGTGCCAGCAGCTTAGACCCTCCGTATGGTTCGGGGTTGAACACTGAAGCTTTCTTT
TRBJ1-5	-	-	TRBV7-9	CASSLEVGRVGNQPQHF	TGTGCCAGCAGCTTAGAGGTCGGCAGGGTTGGCAATCAGCCCCAGCATTTT
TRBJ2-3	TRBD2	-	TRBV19	CATRLAGGSSTDTQYF	TGTGCCACGCGCCTAGCGGGGGGTTCTAGCACAGATACGCAGTATTTT
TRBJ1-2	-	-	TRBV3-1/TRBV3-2	CASSQVGRDYGYTF	TGTGCCAGCAGCCAAGTGGGCCGAGACTATGGCTACACCTTC
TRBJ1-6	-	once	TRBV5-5	CASSLTDSPLHF	TGTGCCAGCAGCTTGACAGATTCACCCCTCCACTTT
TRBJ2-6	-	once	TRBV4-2	CASSQVESGANVLTF	TGTGCCAGCAGCCAAGTGGAGTCTGGGGCCAACGTCCTGACTTTC
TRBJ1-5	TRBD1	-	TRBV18	CASSPKTGSSNQPQHF	TGTGCCAGCTCACCGAAGACAGGGTCTAGCAATCAGCCCCAGCATTTT
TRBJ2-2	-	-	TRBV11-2	CASTNAGELFF	TGTGCCAGCACTAATGCAGGGGAGCTGTTTTTT
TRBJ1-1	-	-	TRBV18	CASSPKTGQNTEAFF	TGTGCCAGCTCACCTAAGACAGGACAGAACACTGAAGCTTTCTTT
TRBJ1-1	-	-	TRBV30	CAWSVTNMNTEAFF	TGTGCCTGGAGTGTAACCAACATGAACACTGAAGCTTTCTTT
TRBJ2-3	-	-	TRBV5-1	CASSWATDTQYF	TGCGCCAGCAGCTGGGCCACAGATACGCAGTATTTT
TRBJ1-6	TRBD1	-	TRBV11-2	CASSPTGGYNSPLHF	TGTGCCAGCAGCCCGACAGGGGGCTATAATTCACCCCTCCACTTT
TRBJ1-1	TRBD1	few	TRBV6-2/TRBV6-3	CASSPIRQGHTEAFF	TGTGCCAGCAGTCCAATACGACAGGGCCACACTGAAGCTTTCTTT